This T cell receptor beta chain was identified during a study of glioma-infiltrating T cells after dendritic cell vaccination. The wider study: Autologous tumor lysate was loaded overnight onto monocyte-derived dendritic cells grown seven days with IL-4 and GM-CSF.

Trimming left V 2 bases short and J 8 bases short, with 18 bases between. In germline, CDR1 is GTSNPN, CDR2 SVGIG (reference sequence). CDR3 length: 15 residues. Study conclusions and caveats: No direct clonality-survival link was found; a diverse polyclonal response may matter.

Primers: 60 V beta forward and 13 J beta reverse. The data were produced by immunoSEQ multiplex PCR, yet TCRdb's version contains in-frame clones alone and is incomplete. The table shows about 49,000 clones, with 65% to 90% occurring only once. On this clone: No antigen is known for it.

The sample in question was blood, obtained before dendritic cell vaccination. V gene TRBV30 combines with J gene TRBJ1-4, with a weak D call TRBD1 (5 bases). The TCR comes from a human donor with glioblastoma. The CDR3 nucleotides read TGTGCCTGGAGTTCCCTTTTCCAAACAGGAGAAAAACTGTTTTTT. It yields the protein CAWSSLFQTGEKLFF.